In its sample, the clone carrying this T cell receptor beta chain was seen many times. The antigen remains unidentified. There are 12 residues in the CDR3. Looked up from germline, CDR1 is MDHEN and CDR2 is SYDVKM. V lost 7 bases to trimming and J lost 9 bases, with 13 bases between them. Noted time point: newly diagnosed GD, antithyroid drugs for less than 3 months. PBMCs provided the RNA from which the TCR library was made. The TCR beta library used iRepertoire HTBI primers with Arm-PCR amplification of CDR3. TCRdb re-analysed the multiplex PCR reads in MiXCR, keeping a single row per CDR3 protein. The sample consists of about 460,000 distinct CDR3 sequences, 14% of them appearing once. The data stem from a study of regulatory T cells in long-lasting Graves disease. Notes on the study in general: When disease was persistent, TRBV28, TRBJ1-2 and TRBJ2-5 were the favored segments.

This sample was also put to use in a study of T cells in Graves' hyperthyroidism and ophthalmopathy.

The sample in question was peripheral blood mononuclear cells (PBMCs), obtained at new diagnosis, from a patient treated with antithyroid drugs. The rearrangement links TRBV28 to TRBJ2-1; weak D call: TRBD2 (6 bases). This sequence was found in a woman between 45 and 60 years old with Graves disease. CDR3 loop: CASTAGGIEQFF. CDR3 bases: TGTGCCAGCACCGCCGGAGGGATTGAGCAGTTCTTC.